This T cell receptor beta chain was found in a study of read filtering for tumor transcriptome and immune sequencing. The CDR3 is made up of 13 amino acids. The germline V and J ends were trimmed by 0 bases and 7 bases, with 10 bases remaining between them. From germline, CDR1 is LGHNA and CDR2 YNFKEQ. From about 400 ng of RNA, a library with molecular barcoded alpha/delta and beta/gamma adaptors was made. TCRdb reanalysed the reads using MiXCR and keeps one entry per CDR3 protein. The table shows approximately 50,000 distinct CDR3 sequences, with less than 25% occurring only once. Study-wide results and caveats: Even smaller IR-seq throughput identified most shared clonotypes.

This clonotype was observed many times. Its antigen is unidentified. V is TRBV4-2 and J is TRBJ2-7, with no clear D. The sequenced sample was a population of CD138-negative cells sorted from bone marrow. The sequence was obtained from a donor at least 40 years old with multiple myeloma. CDR3 bases: TGTGCCAGCAGCCAAGATATAGGGAATGAGCAGTACTTC. Its translation: CASSQDIGNEQYF.